This T cell receptor beta chain was observed in a study of blood T cell repertoires in COVID-19. Clones were sequenced by immunoSEQ multiplex PCR, and TCRdb holds only the in-frame ones, with some missing. The sample shows around 200,000 clones, around 87% of them seen only once. The sequenced sample was peripheral blood. This TCR derives from a man between 35 and 55 years old with active or convalescent COVID-19.

The CDR3 DNA follows: TGTGCCAGCAGGCTGACAGCGACAATCTACGAGCAGTACTTC. This codes for CASRLTATIYEQYF. V gene TRBV6-5 combines with J gene TRBJ2-7; the D gene is possibly TRBD1 (5 bases). CDR1 and CDR2 from the germline V gene are MNHEY and SVGAGI. The CDR3 sequence is 14 residues long. V lost 6 bases and J 3 bases, leaving 15 bases between the germline ends.